These 10 T cell receptor beta chains were all obtained from the same sample, sequenced in a study of blood T cell repertoires in COVID-19. Clones were sequenced by immunoSEQ multiplex PCR, and TCRdb holds only the in-frame ones, with some missing. The sample consists of roughly 410,000 clones, 70% to 90% of them appearing once. The source material was peripheral blood. These receptors came from a woman aged 55-69 years with COVID-19, enrolled during active disease.

This chain links TRBV19 with TRBJ1-2; D remains unclear. The CDR3 is made up of 14 amino acids. V was cut by 6 bases and J by 8 bases, with 19 bases left in between. Germline lookup yields CDR1 LNHDA and CDR2 SQIVND (reference sequence). The CDR3 spells CASRVTGRGRGYTF. The CDR3 DNA sequence: TGTGCCAGTAGAGTCACGGGGAGAGGTAGGGGCTACACCTTC.

The J gene is TRBJ2-7, the V gene TRBV4-1, with a weak D call TRBD1 (6 bases). The CDR3 runs 15 residues. Germline lookup yields CDR1 MGHRA and CDR2 YSYEKL. Trimming took 0 bases from V and 2 from J, leaving 11 bases between them. CDR3 nucleotide sequence: TGCGCCAGCAGCCAAGATCTACAGGGAACCTACGAGCAGTACTTC. Residues: CASSQDLQGTYEQYF.

The V and J genes are TRBV7-2 and TRBJ1-3; D uncertain. V shed 6 bases and J shed 0 bases, with 9 bases lying between them. CDR1 is SGHTA and CDR2 is FQGNSA in the germline V gene. This CDR3 comprises 14 residues. The chain's CDR3 is CASRLQFSGNTIYF. For the CDR3, the DNA is TGTGCCAGCAGGCTCCAGTTCTCTGGAAACACCATATATTTT. Filled out from reference TRBV7-2 and TRBJ1-3, the complete variable domain reads GAGVSQSPSNKVTEKGKDVELRCDPISGHTALYWYRQSLGQGLEFLIYFQGNSAPDKSGLPSDRFSAERTGGSVSTLTIQRTQQEDSAVYLCASRLQFSGNTIYFGEGSWLTVV.

The J gene is TRBJ1-3, the V gene TRBV18, with TRBD1 matching 7 bases. CDR1 and CDR2 (germline): KGHSH, LQKENI. V lost 3 bases to trimming and J lost 0 bases; unmatched junction nucleotides: 14. The CDR3 sequence is 19 residues long. The CDR3 DNA sequence: TGTGCCAGCTCACCCCTACCCCCCAGACAGGGCCTCTCTGGAAACACCATATATTTT. Translation gives CASSPLPPRQGLSGNTIYF. Looking up the rest from reference TRBV18 and TRBJ1-3 gives the full variable domain: NAGVMQNPRHLVRRRGQEARLRCSPMKGHSHVYWYRQLPEEGLKFMVYLQKENIIDESGMPKERFSAEFPKEGPSILRIQQVVRGDSAAYFCASSPLPPRQGLSGNTIYFGEGSWLTVV.

The V call is TRBV5-4, the J call TRBJ1-3; D remains unclear. Germline CDR1 is SGHNT and CDR2 is YYREEE (reference sequence). V lost 8 bases to trimming and J lost 4 bases, with 16 bases between them. The CDR3 spans 14 residues. CDR3 region: CASNEGGAGNTIYF. In nucleotides, the CDR3 is TGTGCCAGTAACGAGGGCGGAGCAGGAAACACCATATATTTT.

V and J are TRBV5-1 and TRBJ1-2; D is unresolved. Trimming took 0 bases from V and 0 from J, leaving 12 bases between them. The CDR3 has 16 residues. Germline V gene data show CDR1 as SGHRS and CDR2 as YFSETQ. The CDR3 DNA follows: TGCGCCAGCAGCTTGGCCGCAGGCGGGGCTAACTATGGCTACACCTTC. This translates into CASSLAAGGANYGYTF.

This sequence joins TRBV7-2 and TRBJ2-2; D may be TRBD1 (5 bases). Trimming cost V 2 bases and J 3 bases, with 7 bases left between them. The CDR3 spans 14 residues. Germline V gives CDR1 SGHTA, CDR2 FQGNSA. The CDR3 region has the DNA TGTGCCAGCAGCTTATCCAGGGACACCGGGGAGCTGTTTTTT. It encodes CASSLSRDTGELFF. The complete variable domain, with remaining parts taken from reference TRBV7-2 and TRBJ2-2, reads GAGVSQSPSNKVTEKGKDVELRCDPISGHTALYWYRQSLGQGLEFLIYFQGNSAPDKSGLPSDRFSAERTGGSVSTLTIQRTQQEDSAVYLCASSLSRDTGELFFGEGSRLTVL.

The chain is built from TRBV7-6 and TRBJ2-2; 10 bases match TRBD2. The junction had 6 bases not matched to a gene; V was cut back by 6 bases and J by 2 bases. This CDR3 contains 16 residues. The germline V gene encodes CDR1 SGHVS and CDR2 FNYEAQ. This chain's CDR3 is CASSSSGGENTGELFF. DNA of the CDR3: TGTGCCAGCAGTTCTAGCGGGGGTGAAAACACCGGGGAGCTGTTTTTT.

The chain uses TRBV7-2 and TRBJ1-2, with D perhaps matching TRBD1 (6 bases). V was clipped by 5 bases and J by 7 bases, with 17 bases between them. Germline V CDR1 and CDR2: SGHTA, FQGNSA. The CDR3 runs 14 residues. The CDR3 bases are TGTGCCAGCAGCCACCTTACAGGGCTGGGTGGCTACACCTTC. This encodes CASSHLTGLGGYTF.

This chain joins TRBV14 and TRBJ1-3; D gene uncertain. Germline V gene lookup returns CDR1 SGHDN and CDR2 FVKESK. The CDR3 totals 17 residues. Trimming took off 5 bases at V and 0 bases at J, with 17 bases between the two ends. In DNA form, the CDR3 reads TGTGCCAGCAGCTTGGAATTGTTAGCTGACTCTGGAAACACCATATATTTT. It specifies CASSLELLADSGNTIYF.